This is a list of T cell receptor beta chains from one sample in a study of radiation and T cells in renal cell carcinoma. Only in-frame clones appear in the TCRdb table, and some are missing; sequencing was by immunoSEQ multiplex PCR. This table holds some 120,000 clones, 81% found once. Specimen: blood, collected from a patient whose treatment included radiotherapy and nephrectomy. The receptor set was obtained from a woman between 55 and 75 years old with renal cell carcinoma. Both conserved end residues are part of each CDR3. The order of the fields is CDR3 protein, CDR3 DNA, CDR3 length, D gene, J gene, V gene, clone size. A D gene is named only where the DNA matches it firmly. Clone sizes are given selectively: once, few, many, or a class where the clone is expanded.

CDR3 protein: CASSWPREAQYF
CDR3 DNA: TGTGCCAGCAGCTGGCCCCGGGAGGCGCAGTATTTT
CDR3 length: 12
D gene: TRBD2
J gene: TRBJ2-3
V gene: TRBV5-4
clone size: NA

CDR3 protein: CASSLTGADEKLFF
CDR3 DNA: TGCGCCAGCAGCCTGACAGGGGCTGATGAAAAACTGTTTTTT
CDR3 length: 14
D gene: TRBD1
J gene: TRBJ1-4
V gene: TRBV4-1
clone size: NA

CDR3 protein: CASSLNGQNSPLHF
CDR3 DNA: TGTGCCAGCAGCTTAAACGGACAGAATTCACCCCTCCACTTT
CDR3 length: 14
D gene: NA
J gene: TRBJ1-6
V gene: TRBV11-2
clone size: NA

CDR3 protein: CASSLLGRNTEAFF
CDR3 DNA: TGTGCCAGCAGCCTCCTGGGCCGGAACACTGAAGCTTTCTTT
CDR3 length: 14
D gene: NA
J gene: TRBJ1-1
V gene: TRBV7-9
clone size: NA

CDR3 protein: CASSLVRQGGNYGYTF
CDR3 DNA: TGTGCCAGCAGCTTGGTAAGGCAGGGAGGGAACTATGGCTACACCTTC
CDR3 length: 16
D gene: NA
J gene: TRBJ1-2
V gene: TRBV5-6
clone size: NA

CDR3 protein: CASSSSGQGEVYGYTF
CDR3 DNA: TGTGCCAGCAGTTCCTCGGGACAGGGGGAGGTCTATGGCTACACCTTC
CDR3 length: 16
D gene: TRBD1
J gene: TRBJ1-2
V gene: TRBV28
clone size: once

CDR3 protein: CASSSGGTNEKLFF
CDR3 DNA: TGTGCCAGCAGCTCAGGGGGAACTAATGAAAAACTGTTTTTT
CDR3 length: 14
D gene: TRBD1
J gene: TRBJ1-4
V gene: TRBV7-9
clone size: NA

CDR3 protein: CASYEWRAPGLREPRNEQFF
CDR3 DNA: TGTGCCAGCTATGAGTGGAGGGCTCCGGGACTACGAGAACCTAGGAATGAGCAGTTCTTC
CDR3 length: 20
D gene: TRBD2
J gene: TRBJ2-1
V gene: TRBV2
clone size: NA

CDR3 protein: CSVAANEKLFF
CDR3 DNA: TGCAGCGTTGCCGCTAATGAAAAACTGTTTTTT
CDR3 length: 11
D gene: NA
J gene: TRBJ1-4
V gene: TRBV29-1
clone size: NA

CDR3 protein: CASRSRQTFYEQYF
CDR3 DNA: TGTGCCAGCAGGTCGAGACAGACCTTCTACGAGCAGTACTTC
CDR3 length: 14
D gene: NA
J gene: TRBJ2-7
V gene: TRBV27
clone size: NA

CDR3 protein: CASRTSLLNNSPLHF
CDR3 DNA: TGTGCCAGCAGGACCAGCCTTCTTAATAATTCACCCCTCCACTTT
CDR3 length: 15
D gene: NA
J gene: TRBJ1-6
V gene: TRBV28
clone size: NA

CDR3 protein: CASRRDRGYEQYF
CDR3 DNA: TGTGCCAGTAGACGCGACAGGGGATACGAGCAGTACTTC
CDR3 length: 13
D gene: TRBD1
J gene: TRBJ2-7
V gene: TRBV19
clone size: NA

CDR3 protein: CAWSRGQNTEAFF
CDR3 DNA: TGTGCCTGGAGTCGGGGTCAGAACACTGAAGCTTTCTTT
CDR3 length: 13
D gene: NA
J gene: TRBJ1-1
V gene: TRBV30
clone size: NA

CDR3 protein: CASSLKAVGTQYF
CDR3 DNA: TGTGCCAGCAGCTTGAAGGCAGTGGGGACCCAGTACTTC
CDR3 length: 13
D gene: NA
J gene: TRBJ2-5
V gene: TRBV11-1
clone size: NA

CDR3 protein: CASIGKRGTNTGELFF
CDR3 DNA: TGTGCCAGCATCGGGAAAAGAGGGACGAACACCGGGGAGCTGTTTTTT
CDR3 length: 16
D gene: NA
J gene: TRBJ2-2
V gene: TRBV5-6
clone size: NA

CDR3 protein: CASSEGVSGANVLTF
CDR3 DNA: TGTGCCAGCAGCGAAGGTGTTTCTGGGGCCAACGTCCTGACTTTC
CDR3 length: 15
D gene: NA
J gene: TRBJ2-6
V gene: TRBV7-6
clone size: NA

CDR3 protein: CASSYTGGTETQYF
CDR3 DNA: TGTGCCAGCAGTTACACAGGGGGCACGGAGACCCAGTACTTC
CDR3 length: 14
D gene: TRBD1
J gene: TRBJ2-5
V gene: TRBV7-2
clone size: NA

CDR3 protein: CASSFEGSFLYNEQFF
CDR3 DNA: TGTGCCAGCAGCTTCGAAGGGAGTTTCCTCTACAATGAGCAGTTCTTC
CDR3 length: 16
D gene: NA
J gene: TRBJ2-1
V gene: TRBV7-8
clone size: NA

CDR3 protein: CASSQDKATYNEQFF
CDR3 DNA: TGCGCCAGCAGCCAAGACAAAGCTACCTACAATGAGCAGTTCTTC
CDR3 length: 15
D gene: NA
J gene: TRBJ2-1
V gene: TRBV4-3
clone size: NA

CDR3 protein: CASSLAGPDTQYF
CDR3 DNA: TGTGCCAGCAGCTTAGCAGGTCCAGATACGCAGTATTTT
CDR3 length: 13
D gene: NA
J gene: TRBJ2-3
V gene: TRBV7-2
clone size: NA

CDR3 protein: CASNLDGRAGNEQFF
CDR3 DNA: TGCGCCAGTAACTTGGATGGGAGGGCGGGCAATGAGCAGTTCTTC
CDR3 length: 15
D gene: TRBD2
J gene: TRBJ2-1
V gene: TRBV5-1
clone size: NA

CDR3 protein: CASSLTGQGSHQPQHF
CDR3 DNA: TGTGCCAGCAGCTTAACAGGACAGGGGTCCCATCAGCCCCAGCATTTT
CDR3 length: 16
D gene: TRBD1
J gene: TRBJ1-5
V gene: TRBV7-2
clone size: NA

CDR3 protein: CASEGSGANVLTF
CDR3 DNA: TGTGCCAGCGAGGGGTCTGGGGCCAACGTCCTGACTTTC
CDR3 length: 13
D gene: NA
J gene: TRBJ2-6
V gene: TRBV9
clone size: NA

CDR3 protein: CASRSGTGGVNGYTF
CDR3 DNA: TGTGCCAGCAGGTCCGGGACAGGGGGCGTTAATGGCTACACCTTC
CDR3 length: 15
D gene: TRBD1
J gene: TRBJ1-2
V gene: TRBV6-1
clone size: once

CDR3 protein: CASSVTTGRGETQYF
CDR3 DNA: TGTGCCAGCAGCGTAACGACTGGGAGAGGGGAGACCCAGTACTTC
CDR3 length: 15
D gene: NA
J gene: TRBJ2-5
V gene: TRBV9
clone size: NA

CDR3 protein: CASSYGEVNTEAFF
CDR3 DNA: TGTGCCAGCAGTTACGGGGAAGTGAACACTGAAGCTTTCTTT
CDR3 length: 14
D gene: NA
J gene: TRBJ1-1
V gene: TRBV6-6
clone size: NA

CDR3 protein: CASSLEDMTDTQYF
CDR3 DNA: TGCGCCAGCAGCTTGGAGGACATGACAGATACGCAGTATTTT
CDR3 length: 14
D gene: NA
J gene: TRBJ2-3
V gene: TRBV5-1
clone size: NA

CDR3 protein: CASSLFFQGRANSPLHF
CDR3 DNA: TGTGCCAGCAGCTTGTTCTTTCAAGGTCGGGCGAATTCACCCCTCCACTTT
CDR3 length: 17
D gene: NA
J gene: TRBJ1-6
V gene: TRBV5-6
clone size: NA

CDR3 protein: CASSQAGAAEQYF
CDR3 DNA: TGCGCCAGCAGCCAGGCGGGAGCGGCCGAGCAGTACTTC
CDR3 length: 13
D gene: TRBD2
J gene: TRBJ2-7
V gene: TRBV4-3
clone size: few

CDR3 protein: CASSPGTSGRENTGELFF
CDR3 DNA: TGCGCCAGCAGCCCGGGGACTAGCGGGAGGGAGAACACCGGGGAGCTGTTTTTT
CDR3 length: 18
D gene: TRBD2
J gene: TRBJ2-2
V gene: TRBV4-3
clone size: few

CDR3 protein: CASSFRDRGNEQFF
CDR3 DNA: TGTGCCAGTAGTTTTCGGGACAGGGGGAACGAGCAGTTCTTC
CDR3 length: 14
D gene: TRBD1
J gene: TRBJ2-1
V gene: TRBV19
clone size: NA

CDR3 protein: CASRSNRDSIGRQYF
CDR3 DNA: TGTGCCAGCAGATCCAACCGGGACTCCATAGGCAGGCAGTATTTT
CDR3 length: 15
D gene: NA
J gene: TRBJ2-3
V gene: TRBV28
clone size: NA

CDR3 protein: CASMDRLDEQYF
CDR3 DNA: TGTGCCAGCATGGATCGACTCGACGAGCAGTATTTT
CDR3 length: 12
D gene: NA
J gene: TRBJ2-3
V gene: TRBV6-5
clone size: NA

CDR3 protein: CASSEIGAGGSYEQYF
CDR3 DNA: TGCGCCAGCAGTGAGATAGGGGCAGGGGGCTCCTACGAGCAGTACTTC
CDR3 length: 16
D gene: TRBD1
J gene: TRBJ2-7
V gene: TRBV10-1
clone size: once

CDR3 protein: CASSLKQPSSYNEQFF
CDR3 DNA: TGCGCCAGCAGCTTGAAACAGCCGAGCTCCTACAATGAGCAGTTCTTC
CDR3 length: 16
D gene: NA
J gene: TRBJ2-1
V gene: TRBV5-1
clone size: few

CDR3 protein: CASSGLAGSYNEQFF
CDR3 DNA: TGCGCCAGCAGCGGACTAGCGGGTTCTTACAATGAGCAGTTCTTC
CDR3 length: 15
D gene: TRBD2
J gene: TRBJ2-1
V gene: TRBV5-1
clone size: NA

CDR3 protein: CSVGYQPQHF
CDR3 DNA: TGCAGTGTCGGATATCAGCCCCAGCATTTT
CDR3 length: 10
D gene: NA
J gene: TRBJ1-5
V gene: TRBV20-1
clone size: few

CDR3 protein: CSVEFRMNEKLFF
CDR3 DNA: TGCAGCGTTGAGTTTAGAATGAATGAAAAACTGTTTTTT
CDR3 length: 13
D gene: NA
J gene: TRBJ1-4
V gene: TRBV29-1
clone size: few

CDR3 protein: CASSPLGTSGANEQFF
CDR3 DNA: TGTGCCAGCTCACCACTAGGGACTAGCGGAGCCAATGAGCAGTTCTTC
CDR3 length: 16
D gene: TRBD2
J gene: TRBJ2-1
V gene: TRBV18
clone size: NA

CDR3 protein: CASSPEIGDGYTF
CDR3 DNA: TGTGCCAGCTCCCCCGAAATTGGGGATGGCTACACCTTC
CDR3 length: 13
D gene: NA
J gene: TRBJ1-2
V gene: TRBV18
clone size: NA

CDR3 protein: CASSQDGASGGVDTQYF
CDR3 DNA: TGCGCCAGCAGCCAAGATGGGGCTAGCGGGGGGGTGGATACGCAGTATTTT
CDR3 length: 17
D gene: TRBD2
J gene: TRBJ2-3
V gene: TRBV4-1
clone size: NA

CDR3 protein: CASSTSGSYEQYF
CDR3 DNA: TGTGCCAGCAGTACCTCGGGTTCCTACGAGCAGTACTTC
CDR3 length: 13
D gene: NA
J gene: TRBJ2-7
V gene: TRBV9
clone size: NA

CDR3 protein: CAWSERVAGNQPQHF
CDR3 DNA: TGTGCCTGGAGTGAGAGGGTTGCGGGCAATCAGCCCCAGCATTTT
CDR3 length: 15
D gene: NA
J gene: TRBJ1-5
V gene: TRBV30
clone size: NA

CDR3 protein: CASSLEGGVTDTQYF
CDR3 DNA: TGTGCCAGCAGCTTAGAGGGCGGGGTTACTGATACGCAGTATTTT
CDR3 length: 15
D gene: NA
J gene: TRBJ2-3
V gene: TRBV7-2
clone size: NA

CDR3 protein: CAWSATRDRGFYEQYF
CDR3 DNA: TGTGCCTGGAGTGCAACACGGGACAGGGGGTTCTACGAGCAGTACTTC
CDR3 length: 16
D gene: TRBD1
J gene: TRBJ2-7
V gene: TRBV30
clone size: few

CDR3 protein: CASSPPGQPPPSNTEAFF
CDR3 DNA: TGTGCCAGCAGCCCACCGGGACAACCTCCTCCCTCGAACACTGAAGCTTTCTTT
CDR3 length: 18
D gene: NA
J gene: TRBJ1-1
V gene: TRBV7-3
clone size: NA

CDR3 protein: CASSLVLAGETQYF
CDR3 DNA: TGCGCCAGCAGCTTGGTCCTAGCGGGGGAGACCCAGTACTTC
CDR3 length: 14
D gene: TRBD2
J gene: TRBJ2-5
V gene: TRBV5-1
clone size: NA

CDR3 protein: CASGNGANYGYTF
CDR3 DNA: TGTGCCTCCGGGAACGGAGCTAACTATGGCTACACCTTC
CDR3 length: 13
D gene: NA
J gene: TRBJ1-2
V gene: TRBV30
clone size: NA

CDR3 protein: CASSLSPNEQFF
CDR3 DNA: TGTGCCAGCAGCTTAAGCCCCAATGAGCAGTTCTTC
CDR3 length: 12
D gene: NA
J gene: TRBJ2-1
V gene: TRBV7-2
clone size: NA

CDR3 protein: CTSSQEILGGEALAKNIQYF
CDR3 DNA: TGCACCAGCAGCCAAGAGATTTTAGGGGGCGAAGCCTTAGCCAAAAACATTCAGTACTTC
CDR3 length: 20
D gene: NA
J gene: TRBJ2-4
V gene: TRBV1
clone size: NA

CDR3 protein: CASSRGQETSNYGYTF
CDR3 DNA: TGTGCCAGTAGTAGGGGACAGGAAACTTCTAACTATGGCTACACCTTC
CDR3 length: 16
D gene: TRBD1
J gene: TRBJ1-2
V gene: TRBV19
clone size: NA

CDR3 protein: CASREMRATNEKLFF
CDR3 DNA: TGTGCCAGCAGGGAGATGAGAGCAACTAATGAAAAACTGTTTTTT
CDR3 length: 15
D gene: NA
J gene: TRBJ1-4
V gene: TRBV28
clone size: NA

CDR3 protein: CAWSVHGLPTEQYF
CDR3 DNA: TGTGCCTGGAGTGTACATGGCCTCCCGACCGAGCAGTACTTC
CDR3 length: 14
D gene: NA
J gene: TRBJ2-7
V gene: TRBV30
clone size: NA

CDR3 protein: CASKDRGPYNEQFF
CDR3 DNA: TGTGCCAGCAAAGACAGGGGACCCTACAATGAGCAGTTCTTC
CDR3 length: 14
D gene: TRBD1
J gene: TRBJ2-1
V gene: TRBV2
clone size: NA

CDR3 protein: CATAPVGGLTGELFF
CDR3 DNA: TGCGCCACCGCCCCGGTAGGGGGGCTTACCGGGGAGCTGTTTTTT
CDR3 length: 15
D gene: NA
J gene: TRBJ2-2
V gene: TRBV5-1
clone size: NA

CDR3 protein: CASKLTGDTEAFF
CDR3 DNA: TGTGCCAGTAAGCTGACAGGGGACACTGAAGCTTTCTTT
CDR3 length: 13
D gene: TRBD1
J gene: TRBJ1-1
V gene: TRBV19
clone size: few

CDR3 protein: CASSSTRGAGTEAFF
CDR3 DNA: TGTGCCAGCTCATCCACTAGGGGCGCGGGGACTGAAGCTTTCTTT
CDR3 length: 15
D gene: NA
J gene: TRBJ1-1
V gene: TRBV18
clone size: once